Below, 28 T cell receptor beta chains from the same sample are listed, as sequenced in a study of naive and memory T cell subsets. Two oligonucleotides, mixed equimolar, formed the beta constant-region primer covering TRBC1 and TRBC2. TCRdb reanalysed the UMI-ligation and nested PCR reads using MiXCR and keeps one entry per CDR3 protein. Among 37,000 or so distinct CDR3 sequences listed, roughly 15% were seen once. The sequencing sample was made of effector memory CD4+ T cells from blood. Subset here: effector memory, CD45RA- CD27-. The receptors were sampled from a human donor in good health.

This clonotype was seen at least ten times. The CDR3: CASSPRTGVDTGELFF. CDR3 coding DNA: TGTGCCAGCAGCCCTAGGACAGGGGTGGACACCGGGGAGCTGTTTTTT. The gene calls are TRBV9 and TRBJ2-2; 9 nucleotides align to TRBD1. Germline-derived CDR1 and CDR2 are SGDLS and YYNGEE. With V trimmed by 4 bases and J by 3 bases, 7 bases remained unmatched. The CDR3 length is 16 residues. Filled out from reference TRBV9 and TRBJ2-2, the complete variable domain reads DSGVTQTPKHLITATGQRVTLRCSPRSGDLSVYWYQQSLDQGLQFLIQYYNGEERAKGNILERFSAQQFPDLHSELNLSSLELGDSALYFCASSPRTGVDTGELFFGEGSRLTVL.

The chain recombines TRBV20-1 with TRBJ2-7, with TRBD2 matching 9 bases. Germline CDR1 reads DFQATT; CDR2 reads SNEGSKA (reference sequence). Trimming removed 5 bases from V and 6 bases from J; junction bases left unmatched: 14. This CDR3 region has 15 residues. The chain's CDR3 is CSAEWPLAGSSEQYF. The CDR3 nucleotides are TGCAGTGCTGAATGGCCGCTAGCGGGATCGAGCGAGCAGTACTTC.

The chain couples TRBV7-2 to TRBJ1-5, with no clear D. In germline, CDR1 is SGHTA, CDR2 FQGNSA. V was trimmed by 5 bases and J by 2 bases, leaving 16 bases between them. The CDR3 spans 16 residues. The CDR3 DNA sequence: TGTGCCAGCAGCCCACCGGGTCGGCGAGGCAATCAGCCCCAGCATTTT. Translated, it gives CASSPPGRRGNQPQHF.

This clonotype was picked up a small number of times. The V call is TRBV5-1, the J call TRBJ2-1, with D perhaps matching TRBD2 (6 bases). With 0 bases removed from V and 4 bases from J, the gap between germline ends came to 11 bases. The CDR3 is made up of 15 amino acids. Germline V gene sequence: CDR1 SGHRS, CDR2 YFSETQ. The CDR3 nucleotides are TGCGCCAGCAGCTTGGTGGGGGGAGTGTACAATGAGCAGTTCTTC. It translates to CASSLVGGVYNEQFF.

The J gene is TRBJ2-7, the V gene TRBV3-1, with 11 bases lining up with TRBD2. CDR3 length: 14 residues. Germline V gives CDR1 LGHDT, CDR2 YNNKEL (reference sequence). The trim removed 4 bases at V and 3 bases at J, leaving 2 bases unmatched. CDR3 residues: CASSLGTSGYEQYF. CDR3 in DNA: TGTGCCAGCAGCCTTGGGACTAGCGGCTACGAGCAGTACTTC.

This sequence joins TRBV25-1 and TRBJ1-4; D is uncertain. This CDR3 is built from 14 residues. Trimming shortened V by 6 bases and J by 8 bases, and 16 bases separated the two germline ends. Per germline, CDR1 MGHDK and CDR2 SYGVNS. DNA of the CDR3: TGTGCCAGCAGGAAAGGGCTGGGCCCCGAAAAACTGTTTTTT. Its protein is CASRKGLGPEKLFF.

The V and J genes are TRBV7-3 and TRBJ2-1; D assignment may be TRBD1 or TRBD2 (5 bases each). The V gene lost 2 bases and the J gene lost 6 bases, with 5 bases spanning the gap. CDR1 and CDR2 (germline): SGHTA, FQGTGA. There are 12 residues in the CDR3. CDR3 amino acids: CASSLGTNEQFF. The CDR3 DNA reads as TGTGCCAGCAGCTTAGGGACCAATGAGCAGTTCTTC.

The CDR3 spells CASSKGRNTGELFF. In DNA, the CDR3 is TGTGCCAGCAGCAAGGGACGAAACACCGGGGAGCTGTTTTTT. The chain is built from TRBV11-3 and TRBJ2-2; tentatively, D is TRBD1 or TRBD2 (5 bases each). V dropped 5 bases and J dropped 2 bases, with 9 bases sitting between them. The CDR3 extends over 14 amino acids. Per germline, CDR1 SGHNT and CDR2 YENEEA.

This clonotype was seen repeatedly, ten times or more. The gene calls are TRBV6-5 and TRBJ2-5, with 10 bases aligning to TRBD1. The CDR3 sequence is 15 residues long. V lost 6 bases and J lost 0; bases outside the gene matches: 4. The V gene's germline CDR1 is MNHEY and CDR2 SVGAGI. The CDR3 region is CASSPGQGYQETQYF. As DNA, the CDR3 is TGTGCCAGCAGCCCGGGACAGGGGTACCAAGAGACCCAGTACTTC.

This clonotype was counted only a few times. In nucleotides, the CDR3 is TGTGCCAGCTCACGAGGTCTAAACGAGCAGTACTTC. Protein: CASSRGLNEQYF. V gene TRBV18 combines with J gene TRBJ2-7, with D uncertain. The CDR3 sequence is 12 residues long. Trimming shortened V by 4 bases and J by 5 bases, and 9 bases separated the two germline ends. Germline V gives CDR1 KGHSH, CDR2 LQKENI.

This clonotype was detected only a few times. This chain connects TRBV7-2 to TRBJ2-1; D might be TRBD1 or TRBD2, each matching 5 bases. Germline values: CDR1 SGHTA, CDR2 FQGNSA. The V and J ends lost 8 bases and 8 bases respectively, with 10 bases between them. This CDR3 has 11 residues. The CDR3 loop reads CASPGPHEQFF. The CDR3 bases are TGTGCCAGCCCGGGGCCTCATGAGCAGTTCTTC.

This clonotype was picked up one time. The chain carries TRBV29-1 and TRBJ2-7; 10 positions agree with TRBD2. J was trimmed by 0 bases and V by 6 bases; bases with no gene match: 8. The CDR3 spans 15 residues. Germline-derived CDR1 and CDR2 are SQVTM and ANQGSEA. The CDR3 protein is CSVRDSSGSSYEQYF. CDR3 nucleotides: TGCAGCGTCCGCGATTCTAGCGGGAGCTCCTACGAGCAGTACTTC.

This clonotype was recorded many times. The rearrangement links TRBV24-1 to TRBJ2-3; perhaps D is TRBD1 or TRBD2 (5 bases each). V was trimmed by 3 bases and J by 2 bases, leaving 8 bases between them. Germline V lookup: CDR1 KGHDR, CDR2 SFDVKD. This CDR3 is built from 14 residues. The CDR3 coding sequence is TGTGCCACCAGTGATGTTGGGACCACAGATACGCAGTATTTT. Translation gives CATSDVGTTDTQYF.

This clonotype has only a few counts. The chain joins TRBV6-4 to TRBJ2-5; 8 bases agree with TRBD2. The CDR3 spans 15 residues. CDR1 and CDR2 from the germline V gene are MRHNA and SNTAGT. J lost 2 bases, V lost 7 bases, and 9 bases had no gene match. As DNA, the CDR3 is TGTGCCAGCACCAGAACTAGCGGCAATCAAGAGACCCAGTACTTC. Translated, it gives CASTRTSGNQETQYF.

In this sample, this clonotype turned up many times. V usage is TRBV7-9 and J usage is TRBJ2-2, with D perhaps matching TRBD2 (7 bases). V dropped 3 bases and J dropped 1 base, with 12 bases sitting between them. Germline assignment: CDR1 SEHNR and CDR2 FQNEAQ (reference sequence). The CDR3 runs to 16 residues. The DNA of the CDR3 is TGTGCCAGCAGCTTGACAGCGGGACAGAACACCGGGGAGCTGTTTTTT. Translated: CASSLTAGQNTGELFF.

This clonotype was counted a few times. The V call is TRBV7-2, the J call TRBJ1-6; TRBD1 aligns across 9 bases. The CDR3 length is 16 residues. Germline V gene lookup returns CDR1 SGHTA and CDR2 FQGNSA. The ends lost 5 bases at V and 4 bases at J; junction bases unmatched: 6. DNA of the CDR3: TGTGCCAGCAGCGCCGGGACAGGGCTTTATAATTCACCCCTCCACTTT. This codes for CASSAGTGLYNSPLHF.

This clonotype was recorded once. The chain links TRBV7-6 to TRBJ2-7, with 7 bases matching TRBD1. Germline trimming cut 4 bases from V and 3 bases from J; bases unmatched to any gene: 6. Germline lookup yields CDR1 SGHVS and CDR2 FNYEAQ. This CDR3 region has 14 residues. The CDR3 sequence: CASSSRQGNYEQYF. The CDR3 DNA follows: TGTGCCAGCAGCTCCCGACAGGGAAACTACGAGCAGTACTTC. Filled out from reference TRBV7-6 and TRBJ2-7, the complete variable domain reads GAGVSQSPRYKVTKRGQDVALRCDPISGHVSLYWYRQALGQGPEFLTYFNYEAQQDKSGLPNDRFSAERPEGSISTLTIQRTEQRDSAMYRCASSSRQGNYEQYFGPGTRLTVT.

This clonotype was observed a handful of times. The genes are TRBV25-1 and TRBJ1-4; D ambiguous. Between the trimmed V and J ends, which lost 4 bases and 6 bases, there was a span of 3 bases. Germline CDR1 MGHDK, CDR2 SYGVNS. The CDR3 contains 11 residues. Here the CDR3 reads CASSVYEKLFF. As DNA, the CDR3 is TGTGCCAGCAGTGTTTATGAAAAACTGTTTTTT.

This clonotype was detected a few times. The chain joins TRBV20-1 to TRBJ2-7; TRBD2 matches 11 bases. V shed 3 bases and J 0 bases; nucleotides not matched to a gene: 13. Germline V gene sequence: CDR1 DFQATT, CDR2 SNEGSKA (reference sequence). CDR3 length: 18 residues. The CDR3 DNA is TGCAGTGCTAGCTATAGCGGGAGGGCCATCCGGAGCTCCTACGAGCAGTACTTC. Translation: CSASYSGRAIRSSYEQYF.

The chain combines TRBV19 with TRBJ2-7; D is unresolved. Germline assignment: CDR1 LNHDA and CDR2 SQIVND (reference sequence). CDR3 length: 13 residues. With 3 bases removed from V and 2 bases from J, the gap between germline ends came to 8 bases. CDR3 region: CASSIGSTYEQYF. The CDR3 DNA sequence: TGTGCCAGTAGTATTGGCTCCACCTACGAGCAGTACTTC.

The J gene is TRBJ2-1, the V gene TRBV7-8, with TRBD2 matching 13 bases. Germline assignment: CDR1 SGHVS and CDR2 FQNEAQ. V lost 5 bases and J lost 2; bases outside the gene matches: 3. The CDR3 totals 16 residues. The CDR3 nucleotides read TGTGCCAGCAGCACAGGACTAGCGGGAGCCTACAATGAGCAGTTCTTC. Residues: CASSTGLAGAYNEQFF. Full variable domain (rest looked up from reference TRBV7-8 and TRBJ2-1): GAGVSQSPRYKVAKRGQDVALRCDPISGHVSLFWYQQALGQGPEFLTYFQNEAQLDKSGLPSDRFFAERPEGSVSTLKIQRTQQEDSAVYLCASSTGLAGAYNEQFFGPGTRLTVL.

The chain employs TRBV6-2 or TRBV6-3 and TRBJ1-6; TRBD1 aligns across 8 bases. Germline lookup yields CDR1 MNHEY and CDR2 SVGEGT. This CDR3 contains 14 residues. V shed 6 bases and J 10 bases; nucleotides not matched to a gene: 8. CDR3 residues: CASRSTGDGSPLHF. The CDR3 DNA reads TGTGCCAGCAGGTCGACAGGGGATGGGTCACCCCTCCACTTT.

Many counts were recorded for this clonotype. The CDR3 region is CASSLLDTQYF. The CDR3 DNA is TGTGCCAGCAGCTTACTAGATACGCAGTATTTT. This sequence joins TRBV7-2 and TRBJ2-3; D gene uncertain. This CDR3 has 11 residues. The germline V gene encodes CDR1 SGHTA and CDR2 FQGNSA. Trimming removed 2 bases at V and 5 bases at J, with 2 bases between. Looking up the rest from reference TRBV7-2 and TRBJ2-3 gives the full variable domain: GAGVSQSPSNKVTEKGKDVELRCDPISGHTALYWYRQSLGQGLEFLIYFQGNSAPDKSGLPSDRFSAERTGGSVSTLTIQRTQQEDSAVYLCASSLLDTQYFGPGTRLTVL.

This clonotype was picked up a small number of times. The chain recombines TRBV4-3 with TRBJ2-7; D possibly corresponds to TRBD1 (6 bases). Germline loops: CDR1 LGHNA, CDR2 YSLEER. V lost 4 bases, J lost 3 bases, and 13 bases lay in between. The CDR3 is 14 amino acids. CDR3 amino acids: CASSRTASSYEQYF. In DNA form, the CDR3 reads TGCGCCAGCAGCCGGACAGCGTCAAGCTACGAGCAGTACTTC.

This clonotype appeared a few times. The rearrangement links TRBV30 to TRBJ2-1; possibly TRBD2 for D (6 bases). The CDR3 is made up of 12 amino acids. Germline V gives CDR1 GTSNPN, CDR2 SVGIG (reference sequence). The V gene lost 4 bases and the J gene lost 8 bases, with 12 bases spanning the gap. The CDR3 region is CAWNGRGDEQFF. The CDR3 region has the DNA TGTGCCTGGAACGGACGCGGGGATGAGCAGTTCTTC.

This clonotype was recorded many times. The rearrangement uses TRBV18 and TRBJ2-4; 7 positions agree with TRBD2. The CDR3 is 19 amino acids. Looked up from germline, CDR1 is KGHSH and CDR2 is LQKENI. V lost 4 bases to trimming and J lost 0 bases; unmatched junction nucleotides: 15. DNA for the CDR3: TGTGCCAGCTCACAAGACGAAGATGGCGGGAGCGTAGCCAAAAACATTCAGTACTTC. It specifies CASSQDEDGGSVAKNIQYF. Variable domain in full (rest from reference TRBV18 and TRBJ2-4): NAGVMQNPRHLVRRRGQEARLRCSPMKGHSHVYWYRQLPEEGLKFMVYLQKENIIDESGMPKERFSAEFPKEGPSILRIQQVVRGDSAAYFCASSQDEDGGSVAKNIQYFGAGTRLSVL.

The chain is built from TRBV12-3 or TRBV12-4 and TRBJ2-6; TRBD1 aligns across 7 bases. The CDR3 length is 15 residues. J gave up 2 bases and V 6 bases, and 4 bases lay outside the gene matches. The DNA of the CDR3 is TGTGCCAGCAGACAAACAGGGGCTGGGGCCAACGTCCTGACTTTC. Its translation is CASRQTGAGANVLTF.

This clonotype has just a few counts. The DNA is left out, because the CDR3 cannot be placed on it with certainty; the CDR3 is given as TCRdb lists it. The chain uses TRBV12-2 and TRBJ1-5; the tabulated D call, TRBD1, remains unverified against the DNA. TRBV12-2 is labeled a pseudogene. The CDR3 length equals 18 residues, ends included. CDR3 in amino acids: CASRLQGSAPGSNQPQHF.